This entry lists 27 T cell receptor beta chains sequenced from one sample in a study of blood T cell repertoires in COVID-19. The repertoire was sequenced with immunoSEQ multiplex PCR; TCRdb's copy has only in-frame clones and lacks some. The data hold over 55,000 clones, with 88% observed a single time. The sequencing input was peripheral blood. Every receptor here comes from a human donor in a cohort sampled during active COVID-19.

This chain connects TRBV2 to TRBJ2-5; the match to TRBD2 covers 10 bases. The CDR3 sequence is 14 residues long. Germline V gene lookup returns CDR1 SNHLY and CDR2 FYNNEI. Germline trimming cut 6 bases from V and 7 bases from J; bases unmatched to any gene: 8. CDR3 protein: CASRDSGGRRTQYF. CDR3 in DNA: TGTGCCAGCAGAGATAGCGGGGGGAGGCGGACCCAGTACTTC.

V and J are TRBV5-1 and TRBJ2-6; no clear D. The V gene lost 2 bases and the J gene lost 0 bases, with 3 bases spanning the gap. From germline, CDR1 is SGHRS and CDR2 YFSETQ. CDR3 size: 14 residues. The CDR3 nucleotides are TGCGCCAGCAGCTTCGGCTCTGGGGCCAACGTCCTGACTTTC. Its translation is CASSFGSGANVLTF.

CDR3 bases: TGTGCCAGCAGCTTAGACTGGACAGATACGCAGTATTTT. This sequence encodes CASSLDWTDTQYF. The chain combines TRBV7-2 with TRBJ2-3; D gene unclear. Trimming removed 1 base from V and 3 bases from J, with 5 bases in between. The CDR3 sequence is 13 residues long. CDR1 SGHTA and CDR2 FQGNSA come from the germline V gene.

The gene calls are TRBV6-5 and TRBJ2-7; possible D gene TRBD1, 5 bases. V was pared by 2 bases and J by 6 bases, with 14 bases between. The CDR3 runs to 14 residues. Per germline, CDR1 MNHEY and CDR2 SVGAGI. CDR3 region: CASSYDDRKLEQYF. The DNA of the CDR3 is TGTGCCAGCAGTTACGACGACAGAAAACTCGAGCAGTACTTC.

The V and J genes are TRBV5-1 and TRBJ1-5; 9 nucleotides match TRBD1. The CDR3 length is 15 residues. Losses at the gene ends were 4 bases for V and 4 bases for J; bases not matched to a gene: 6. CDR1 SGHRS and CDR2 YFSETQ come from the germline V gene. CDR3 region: CASSPSGQGNQPQHF. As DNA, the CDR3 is TGCGCCAGCAGCCCCTCTGGACAGGGGAATCAGCCCCAGCATTTT.

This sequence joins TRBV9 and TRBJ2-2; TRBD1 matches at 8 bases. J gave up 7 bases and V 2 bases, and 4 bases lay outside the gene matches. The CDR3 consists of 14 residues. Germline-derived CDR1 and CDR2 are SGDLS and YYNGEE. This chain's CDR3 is CASSVTGASGELFF. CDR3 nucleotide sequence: TGTGCCAGCAGCGTGACAGGGGCAAGCGGGGAGCTGTTTTTT.

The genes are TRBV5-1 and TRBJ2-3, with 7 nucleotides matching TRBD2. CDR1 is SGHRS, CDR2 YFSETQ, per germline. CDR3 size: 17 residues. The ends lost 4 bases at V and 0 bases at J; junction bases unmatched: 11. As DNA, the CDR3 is TGCGCCAGCAGCCCGTTATTTACGGGGGGTAGCACAGATACGCAGTATTTT. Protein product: CASSPLFTGGSTDTQYF.

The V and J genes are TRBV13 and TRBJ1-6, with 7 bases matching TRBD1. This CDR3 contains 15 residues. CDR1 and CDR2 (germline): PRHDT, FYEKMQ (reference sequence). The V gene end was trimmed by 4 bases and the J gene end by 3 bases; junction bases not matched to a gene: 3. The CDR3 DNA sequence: TGTGCCAGCAGCTCCGGGACAGACTATAATTCACCCCTCCACTTT. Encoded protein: CASSSGTDYNSPLHF. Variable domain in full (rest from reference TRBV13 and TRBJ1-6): AAGVIQSPRHLIKEKRETATLKCYPIPRHDTVYWYQQGPGQDPQFLISFYEKMQSDKGSIPDRFSAQQFSDYHSELNMSSLELGDSALYFCASSSGTDYNSPLHFGNGTRLTVT.

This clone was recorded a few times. The CDR3 region has the DNA TGTGCCAGCAGCCAGGGACTAGCGGCCAATGAGCAGTTCTTC. Its protein is CASSQGLAANEQFF. The rearrangement uses TRBV3-1 (or the pseudogene TRBV3-2) and TRBJ2-1, with 11 bases lining up with TRBD2. The CDR3 is 14 amino acids. Germline assignment: CDR1 LGHDT and CDR2 YNNKEL (reference sequence). V lost 3 bases to trimming and J lost 6 bases; unmatched junction nucleotides: 1.

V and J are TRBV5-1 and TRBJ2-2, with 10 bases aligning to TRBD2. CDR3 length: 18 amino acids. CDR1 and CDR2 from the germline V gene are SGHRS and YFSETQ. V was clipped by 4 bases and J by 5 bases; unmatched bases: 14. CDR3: CASSPAAPSGSFTGELFF. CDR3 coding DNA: TGCGCCAGCAGCCCTGCTGCCCCTAGCGGGAGTTTTACCGGGGAGCTGTTTTTT.

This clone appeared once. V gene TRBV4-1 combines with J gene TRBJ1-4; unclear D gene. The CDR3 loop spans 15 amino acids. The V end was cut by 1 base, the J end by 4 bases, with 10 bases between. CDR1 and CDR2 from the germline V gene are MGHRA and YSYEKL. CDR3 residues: CASSQVVGLNEKLFF. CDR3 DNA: TGCGCCAGCAGCCAAGTCGTCGGACTTAATGAAAAACTGTTTTTT.

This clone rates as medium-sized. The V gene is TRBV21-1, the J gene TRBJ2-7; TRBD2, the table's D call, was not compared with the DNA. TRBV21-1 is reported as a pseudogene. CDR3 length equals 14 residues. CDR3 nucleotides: TGTGCCAGCAGCGGCAATCTAGATCGTAAGGTGAGGTACTTC. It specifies CASSGNLDRKVRYF.

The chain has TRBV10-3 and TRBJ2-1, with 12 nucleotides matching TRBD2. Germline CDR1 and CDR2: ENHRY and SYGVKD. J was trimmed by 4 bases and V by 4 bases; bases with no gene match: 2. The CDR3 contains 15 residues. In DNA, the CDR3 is TGTGCCATCAGTGGGACTAGCGGGGAATACAATGAGCAGTTCTTC. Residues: CAISGTSGEYNEQFF.

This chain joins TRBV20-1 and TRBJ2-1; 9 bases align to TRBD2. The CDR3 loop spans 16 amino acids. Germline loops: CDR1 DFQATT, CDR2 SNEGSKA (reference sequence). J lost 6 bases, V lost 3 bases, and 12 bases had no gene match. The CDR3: CSASGYSGSLGNEQFF. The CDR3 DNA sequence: TGCAGTGCTAGTGGTTATAGCGGGAGTTTAGGCAATGAGCAGTTCTTC.

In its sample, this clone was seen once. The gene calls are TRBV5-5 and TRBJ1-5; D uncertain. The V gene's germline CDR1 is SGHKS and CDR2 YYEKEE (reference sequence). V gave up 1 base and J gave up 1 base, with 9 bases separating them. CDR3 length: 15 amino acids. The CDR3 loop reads CASSLSSASNQPQHF. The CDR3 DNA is TGTGCCAGCAGCTTGAGCTCCGCGAGCAATCAGCCCCAGCATTTT.

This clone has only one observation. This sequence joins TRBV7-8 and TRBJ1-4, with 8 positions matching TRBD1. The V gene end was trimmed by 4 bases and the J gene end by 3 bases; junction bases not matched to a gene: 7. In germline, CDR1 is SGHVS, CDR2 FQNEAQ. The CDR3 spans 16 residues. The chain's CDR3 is CASSSQGALSNEKLFF. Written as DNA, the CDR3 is TGTGCCAGCAGCTCCCAGGGGGCGTTGTCTAATGAAAAACTGTTTTTT. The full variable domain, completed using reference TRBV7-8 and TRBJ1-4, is GAGVSQSPRYKVAKRGQDVALRCDPISGHVSLFWYQQALGQGPEFLTYFQNEAQLDKSGLPSDRFFAERPEGSVSTLKIQRTQQEDSAVYLCASSSQGALSNEKLFFGSGTQLSVL.

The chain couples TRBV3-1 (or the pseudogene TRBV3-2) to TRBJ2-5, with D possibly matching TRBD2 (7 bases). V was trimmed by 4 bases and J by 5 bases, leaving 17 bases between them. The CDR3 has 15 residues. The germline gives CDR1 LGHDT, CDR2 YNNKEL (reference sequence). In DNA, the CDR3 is TGTGCCAGCAGCCCCTTAGGGGGGGCTGGGGAGACCCAGTACTTC. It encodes CASSPLGGAGETQYF.

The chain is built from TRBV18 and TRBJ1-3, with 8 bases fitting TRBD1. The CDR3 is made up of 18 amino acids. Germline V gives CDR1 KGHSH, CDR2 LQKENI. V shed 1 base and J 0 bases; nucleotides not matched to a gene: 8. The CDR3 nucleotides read TGTGCCAGCTCACCACGGATCAACAGGGGGATCTCTGGAAACACCATATATTTT. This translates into CASSPRINRGISGNTIYF.

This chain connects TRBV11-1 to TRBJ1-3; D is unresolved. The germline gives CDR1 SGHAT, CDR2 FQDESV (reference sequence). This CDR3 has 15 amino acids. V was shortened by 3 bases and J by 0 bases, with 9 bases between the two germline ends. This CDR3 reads CASSFLGLSGNTIYF. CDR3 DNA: TGTGCCAGCAGCTTTTTGGGCCTCTCTGGAAACACCATATATTTT.

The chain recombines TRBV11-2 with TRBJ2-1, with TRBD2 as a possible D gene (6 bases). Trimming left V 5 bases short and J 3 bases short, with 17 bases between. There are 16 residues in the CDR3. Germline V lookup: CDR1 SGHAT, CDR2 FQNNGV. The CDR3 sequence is CASSPVGGSFYNEQFF. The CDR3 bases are TGTGCCAGCAGCCCCGTGGGAGGATCCTTCTACAATGAGCAGTTCTTC.

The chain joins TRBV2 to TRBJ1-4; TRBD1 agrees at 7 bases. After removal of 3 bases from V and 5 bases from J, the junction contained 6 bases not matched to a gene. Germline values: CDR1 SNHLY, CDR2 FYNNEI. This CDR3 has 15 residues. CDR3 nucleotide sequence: TGTGCCAGCAGTGAGGGGGACAGCGTGAATGAAAAACTGTTTTTT. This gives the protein CASSEGDSVNEKLFF.

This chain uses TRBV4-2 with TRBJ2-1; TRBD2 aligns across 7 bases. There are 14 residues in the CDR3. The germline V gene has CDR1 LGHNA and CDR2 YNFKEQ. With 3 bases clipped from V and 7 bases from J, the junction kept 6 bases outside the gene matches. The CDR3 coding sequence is TGTGCCAGCAGCCAGCGGGAGCAAGGGAATGAGCAGTTCTTC. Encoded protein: CASSQREQGNEQFF.

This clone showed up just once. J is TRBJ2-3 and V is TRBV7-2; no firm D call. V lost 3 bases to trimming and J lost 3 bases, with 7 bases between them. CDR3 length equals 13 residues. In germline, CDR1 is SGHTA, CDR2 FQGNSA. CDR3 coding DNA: TGTGCCAGCAGCTTCGCGGAAACAGATACGCAGTATTTT. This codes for CASSFAETDTQYF.

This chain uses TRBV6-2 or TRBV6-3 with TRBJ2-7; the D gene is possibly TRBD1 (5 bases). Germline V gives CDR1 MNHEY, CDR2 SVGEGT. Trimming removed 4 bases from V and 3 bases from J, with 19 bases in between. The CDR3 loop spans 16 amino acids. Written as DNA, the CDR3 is TGTGCCAGCAGTTCCTTTGACAGCTCCCTAAACTACGAGCAGTACTTC. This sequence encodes CASSSFDSSLNYEQYF.

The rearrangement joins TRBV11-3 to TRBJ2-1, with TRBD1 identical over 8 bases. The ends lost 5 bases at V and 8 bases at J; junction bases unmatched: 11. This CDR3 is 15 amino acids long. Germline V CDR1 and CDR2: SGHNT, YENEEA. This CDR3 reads CASSTTGTGRDEQFF. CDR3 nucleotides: TGTGCCAGCAGCACCACCGGGACAGGCCGGGATGAGCAGTTCTTC.

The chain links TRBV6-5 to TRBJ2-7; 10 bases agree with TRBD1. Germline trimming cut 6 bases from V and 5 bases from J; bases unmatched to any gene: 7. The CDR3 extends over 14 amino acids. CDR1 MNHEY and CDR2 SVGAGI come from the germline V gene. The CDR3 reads CASRVETGGDEQYF. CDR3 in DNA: TGTGCCAGCAGAGTTGAGACAGGGGGCGACGAGCAGTACTTC.

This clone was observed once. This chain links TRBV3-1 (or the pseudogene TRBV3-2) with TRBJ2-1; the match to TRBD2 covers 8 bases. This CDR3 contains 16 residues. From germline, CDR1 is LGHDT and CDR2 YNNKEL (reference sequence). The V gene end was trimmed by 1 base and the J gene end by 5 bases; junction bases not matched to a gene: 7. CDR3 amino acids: CASSQVSRGGHNEQFF. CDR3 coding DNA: TGTGCCAGCAGCCAAGTGAGCCGGGGGGGCCACAATGAGCAGTTCTTC.